One sample yielded the 14 T cell receptor beta chains listed below, sequenced in a study of T cells in Graves' hyperthyroidism and ophthalmopathy. Amplification targeted TCR beta CDR3 regions from RNA transcripts. Using the HTBI primer set, a first-round RT-PCR was run on the TCR CDR3. TCRdb used MiXCR to reprocess the multiplex PCR reads, holding one entry per CDR3 protein. The sample includes 410,000 or so distinct CDR3 sequences, under 15% seen only once; the top ten take less than 15%. Sequencing was carried out using blood. Source of these receptors: a man aged 18 to 29 with Graves' ophthalmopathy.

The table lists this clonotype with a few counts. The CDR3 reads CASSSLTSGGGSYNEQFF. DNA of the CDR3: TGTGCCAGCAGCTCCCTTACTAGCGGGGGGGGTTCCTACAATGAGCAGTTCTTC. J is TRBJ2-1 and V is TRBV7-9; 13 bases align to TRBD2. This CDR3 is built from 18 residues. J was trimmed by 1 base and V by 4 bases; bases with no gene match: 7. Germline CDR1 SEHNR, CDR2 FQNEAQ (reference sequence).

This clonotype was counted at least ten times. The CDR3 nucleotides read TGCAGCGCTACAGGGGGCCTTTGGTATGGCTACACCTTC. This sequence encodes CSATGGLWYGYTF. V gene TRBV29-1 combines with J gene TRBJ1-2, with 9 bases matching TRBD1. This CDR3 region has 13 residues. CDR1 and CDR2 (germline): SQVTM, ANQGSEA. The V and J ends lost 7 bases and 5 bases, in that order; junction bases with no gene match: 8.

This clonotype was seen a few times. DNA of the CDR3: TGCGCCAGCAGCCCCGTTGACCTACAGACCCAGTACTTC. Protein sequence: CASSPVDLQTQYF. This rearrangement joins TRBV4-1 to TRBJ2-5; D gene uncertain. Trimming pared 4 bases from V and 6 bases from J, leaving 12 bases between. Germline V lookup: CDR1 MGHRA, CDR2 YSYEKL. The CDR3 sequence is 13 residues long.

The table lists this clonotype with many counts. The chain joins TRBV5-1 to TRBJ1-1, with a tentative D call TRBD1 (6 bases). The CDR3 is 13 amino acids. V dropped 4 bases and J dropped 2 bases, with 9 bases sitting between them. Germline lookup yields CDR1 SGHRS and CDR2 YFSETQ. DNA for the CDR3: TGCGCCAGCAGCATGGACAGCAACACTGAAGCTTTCTTT. Translation gives CASSMDSNTEAFF.

This clonotype was observed at least ten times. The J gene is TRBJ2-7, the V gene TRBV20-1; D ambiguous. CDR3 length: 11 residues. CDR1 and CDR2 (germline): DFQATT, SNEGSKA (reference sequence). Trimming removed 3 bases at V and 0 bases at J, with 3 bases between. CDR3 amino acids: CSASVSYEQYF. CDR3 sequence (DNA): TGCAGTGCTAGTGTCTCCTACGAGCAGTACTTC.

On this clonotype: Here the CDR3 omits its conserved ending phenylalanine or tryptophan, so a read error is the likely source. The chain couples TRBV6-1 to TRBJ1-3; D call uncertain. Between the trimmed V and J ends, which lost 6 bases and 2 bases, there was a span of 14 bases. Germline V CDR1 and CDR2: MNHNS, SASEGT. The CDR3 extends over 15 amino acids. CDR3: CASRSAGITGNTIYS. The CDR3, as DNA: TGTGCCAGCAGGAGCGCCGGGATCACTGGAAACACCATATATTCT.

This chain joins TRBV12-3 or TRBV12-4 and TRBJ2-7; 15 nucleotides match TRBD2. CDR3 length equals 15 residues. V lost 3 bases and J lost 8; bases outside the gene matches: 5. Here the CDR3 reads CASSFAGTSGRKQYF. CDR3 coding DNA: TGTGCCAGCAGTTTCGCCGGGACTAGCGGGAGGAAGCAGTACTTC.

Ten or more counts support this clonotype. V and J are TRBV14 and TRBJ1-2; D not resolved. The germline V gene encodes CDR1 SGHDN and CDR2 FVKESK. The V and J ends lost 0 bases and 8 bases respectively, with 7 bases between them. This CDR3 region has 12 residues. The CDR3 sequence is CASSQDLEGYTF. The CDR3 DNA reads as TGTGCCAGCAGCCAAGATTTGGAGGGCTACACCTTC.

The chain employs TRBV6-1 and TRBJ2-1; 10 bases fit TRBD1. Losses at the gene ends were 5 bases for V and 8 bases for J; bases not matched to a gene: 9. Germline CDR1 reads MNHNS; CDR2 reads SASEGT. This CDR3 contains 15 residues. The DNA of the CDR3 is TGTGCCAGCAGTTTACCGGGACAGGGGAGGGATGAGCAGTTCTTC. This codes for CASSLPGQGRDEQFF.

This clonotype turned up a few times. This chain uses TRBV20-1 with TRBJ2-5; TRBD2 is a possible D gene (7 bases). The CDR3 is 12 residues long. Germline V gene data show CDR1 as DFQATT and CDR2 as SNEGSKA (reference sequence). V was pared by 4 bases and J by 5 bases, with 11 bases between. DNA for the CDR3: TGCAGTGCTACCGGGGGGCGGGAGACCCAGTACTTC. This codes for CSATGGRETQYF.

This clonotype was counted at least ten times. The J gene is TRBJ2-5, the V gene TRBV30, with 10 positions matching TRBD2. The junction had 2 bases not matched to a gene; V was cut back by 0 bases and J by 1 base. Germline V gives CDR1 GTSNPN, CDR2 SVGIG (reference sequence). The CDR3 length is 15 residues. The CDR3 loop is CAWSVLAGGQETQYF. For the CDR3, the DNA is TGTGCCTGGAGTGTATTAGCGGGGGGCCAAGAGACCCAGTACTTC. The entire variable domain, with the rest obtained from reference TRBV30 and TRBJ2-5, is as follows: SQTIHQWPATLVQPVGSPLSLECTVEGTSNPNLYWYRQAAGRGLQLLFYSVGIGQISSEVPQNLSASRPQDRQFILSSKKLLLSDSGFYLCAWSVLAGGQETQYFGPGTRLLVL.

This clonotype was counted at least ten times. This CDR3 reads CASSYYAGGGGTEAFF. CDR3 nucleotide sequence: TGTGCCAGCAGTTACTACGCAGGAGGAGGGGGCACTGAAGCTTTCTTT. J is TRBJ1-1 and V is TRBV6-5; tentatively, D is TRBD1 (6 bases). V was pared by 1 base and J by 4 bases, with 16 bases between. This CDR3 contains 16 residues. Germline-derived CDR1 and CDR2 are MNHEY and SVGAGI.

V is TRBV15 and J is TRBJ2-3; perhaps D is TRBD1 or TRBD2 (6 bases each). Trimming shortened V by 0 bases and J by 6 bases, and 22 bases separated the two germline ends. The germline gives CDR1 LNHNV, CDR2 YYDKDF (reference sequence). This CDR3 comprises 18 residues. The CDR3 coding sequence is TGTGCCACCAGCAGAGACAGGAACCTCGGGGGCGTCAGGGATACGCAGTATTTT. This encodes CATSRDRNLGGVRDTQYF.

The V gene is TRBV6-2 or TRBV6-3, the J gene TRBJ1-2; weak D call: TRBD1 (5 bases). This CDR3 is 12 amino acids long. Deletions cut 2 bases from V and 4 bases from J, with 5 bases between. The V gene's germline CDR1 is MNHEY and CDR2 SVGEGT. The CDR3 region is CASSYQGYGYTF. CDR3 nucleotide sequence: TGTGCCAGCAGTTACCAGGGCTATGGCTACACCTTC.